The clone carrying this TCR beta chain is a singleton in its sample. Its antigen is unknown. This sample is drawn from a study of OX40 agonist ivuxolimab in advanced cancers. For the study at large: Under the entry rules, prior anti-PD-1, anti-PD-L1 or anti-CTLA-4 therapy was allowed, and approximately 40% had some.

Study-level results: Blood T cells, both CD4+ and CD8+, expanded clonally by week 6 at 0.1 to 3.0 mg/kg. Expanded peripheral T cells had an undetermined antigen specificity.

The data were produced by immunoSEQ multiplex PCR, yet TCRdb's version contains in-frame clones alone and is incomplete. In the table there are tens of thousands of clones, 86% of which are singletons. The sample consisted of CD4+ or CD8+ T cells sorted from blood, taken in a trial of the OX40 agonist ivuxolimab. The receptor was isolated from an adult with an advanced solid tumor such as melanoma, head and neck, liver or kidney cancer.

Here the CDR3 reads CASSETDSYGYTF. In DNA, the CDR3 is TGTGCCAGCAGCGAGACAGATAGCTATGGCTACACCTTC. The V and J genes are TRBV7-2 and TRBJ1-2; the D gene is possibly TRBD1 (5 bases). V lost 5 bases to trimming and J lost 4 bases, with 11 bases between them. Germline loops: CDR1 SGHTA, CDR2 FQGNSA. CDR3 length: 13 residues.